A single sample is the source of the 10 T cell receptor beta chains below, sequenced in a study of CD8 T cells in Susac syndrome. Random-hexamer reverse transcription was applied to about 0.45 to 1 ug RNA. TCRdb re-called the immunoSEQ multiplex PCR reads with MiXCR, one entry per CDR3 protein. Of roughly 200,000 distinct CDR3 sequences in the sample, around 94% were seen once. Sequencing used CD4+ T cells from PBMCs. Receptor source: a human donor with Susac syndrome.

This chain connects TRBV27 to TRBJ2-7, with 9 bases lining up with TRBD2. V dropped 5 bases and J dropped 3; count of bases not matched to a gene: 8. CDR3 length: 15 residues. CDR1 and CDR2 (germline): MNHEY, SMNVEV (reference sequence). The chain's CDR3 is CASSPLAGGLYEQYF. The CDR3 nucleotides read TGTGCCAGCAGTCCCCTTGCGGGGGGGCTCTACGAGCAGTACTTC.

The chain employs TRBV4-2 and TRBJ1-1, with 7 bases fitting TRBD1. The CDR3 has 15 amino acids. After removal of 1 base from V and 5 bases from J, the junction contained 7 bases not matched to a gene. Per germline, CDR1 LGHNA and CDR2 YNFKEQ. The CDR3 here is CASSQGEGAKTEAFF. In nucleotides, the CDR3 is TGTGCCAGCAGCCAAGGGGAGGGGGCTAAGACTGAAGCTTTCTTT.

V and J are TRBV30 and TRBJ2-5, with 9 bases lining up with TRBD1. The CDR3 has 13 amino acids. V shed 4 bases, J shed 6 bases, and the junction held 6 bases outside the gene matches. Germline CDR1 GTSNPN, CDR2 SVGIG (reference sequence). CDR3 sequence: CAWMVQGAKTQYF. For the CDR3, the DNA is TGTGCCTGGATGGTACAGGGGGCGAAGACCCAGTACTTC.

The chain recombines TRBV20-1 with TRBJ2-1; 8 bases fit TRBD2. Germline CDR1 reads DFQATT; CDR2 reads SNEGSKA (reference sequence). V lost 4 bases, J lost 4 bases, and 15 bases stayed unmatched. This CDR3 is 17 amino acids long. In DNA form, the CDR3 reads TGCAGTGCTACACCGATGGTCAGCGGGAGAGGGTACAATGAGCAGTTCTTC. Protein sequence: CSATPMVSGRGYNEQFF.

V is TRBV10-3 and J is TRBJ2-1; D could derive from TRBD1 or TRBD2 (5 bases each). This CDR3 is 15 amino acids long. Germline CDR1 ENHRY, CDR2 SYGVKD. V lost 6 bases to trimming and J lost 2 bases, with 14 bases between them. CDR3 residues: CAIRDGTFTYNEQFF. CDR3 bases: TGTGCCATCAGAGACGGGACGTTTACCTACAATGAGCAGTTCTTC.

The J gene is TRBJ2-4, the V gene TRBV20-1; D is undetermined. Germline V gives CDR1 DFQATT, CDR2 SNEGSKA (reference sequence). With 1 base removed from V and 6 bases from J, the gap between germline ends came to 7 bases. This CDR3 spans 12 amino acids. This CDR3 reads CSARAAGNIQYF. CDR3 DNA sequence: TGCAGTGCTAGAGCGGCAGGAAACATTCAGTACTTC.

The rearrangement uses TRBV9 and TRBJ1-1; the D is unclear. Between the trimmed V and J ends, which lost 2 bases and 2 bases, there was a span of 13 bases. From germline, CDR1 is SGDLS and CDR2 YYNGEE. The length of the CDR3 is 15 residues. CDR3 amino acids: CASSVADGYNTEAFF. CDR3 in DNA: TGTGCCAGCAGCGTCGCGGACGGGTACAACACTGAAGCTTTCTTT.

CDR3 amino acids: CASSVQTNTEAFF. The DNA of the CDR3 is TGTGCCAGCAGTGTACAGACGAACACTGAAGCTTTCTTT. The rearrangement joins TRBV27 to TRBJ1-1; no reliable D call. V dropped 5 bases and J dropped 1 base, with 8 bases sitting between them. CDR3 length: 13 amino acids. CDR1 is MNHEY and CDR2 is SMNVEV in the germline V gene (reference sequence).

This CDR3 is CATSRDYTSGGELFF. The CDR3 DNA reads as TGTGCCACCAGCAGAGATTATACTAGCGGCGGGGAGCTGTTTTTT. The chain couples TRBV15 to TRBJ2-2; the match to TRBD2 covers 8 bases. The CDR3 extends over 15 amino acids. Germline V gives CDR1 LNHNV, CDR2 YYDKDF (reference sequence). The V and J ends lost 0 bases and 7 bases, in that order; junction bases with no gene match: 4.

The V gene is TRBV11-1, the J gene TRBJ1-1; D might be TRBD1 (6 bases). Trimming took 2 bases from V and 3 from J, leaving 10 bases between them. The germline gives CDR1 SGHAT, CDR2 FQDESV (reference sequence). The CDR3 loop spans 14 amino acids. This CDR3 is CASSLYRADTEAFF. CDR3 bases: TGTGCCAGCAGCTTATACAGGGCGGACACTGAAGCTTTCTTT.